This T cell receptor beta chain stems from a study of T cells after somatic rescue of genetic block. Sequenced by immunoSEQ multiplex PCR; TCRdb stores in-frame clones only, minus some. Of about 70,000 clones in the sample, under 95% were seen once. The CDR3 consists of 12 residues. Trimming stripped 0 bases from V and 6 bases from J, with 6 bases between. Germline-derived CDR1 and CDR2 are GTSNPN and SVGIG (reference sequence). The material sequenced was peripheral blood mononuclear cells (PBMCs). The rearrangement joins TRBV30 to TRBJ1-5; D ambiguous. This clonotype was sampled from a man aged 35 to 55. In DNA form, the CDR3 reads TGTGCCTGGAGTGTACCGGGTCAGCCCCAGCATTTT. Translating gives CAWSVPGQPQHF.